Listed below are T cell receptor beta chains from one sample, sequenced in a study of blood T cell repertoires in COVID-19. Sequencing used immunoSEQ multiplex PCR; TCRdb keeps in-frame clones, though not all of them. The table shows 250,000 or so clones, with around 84% occurring only once. The specimen was peripheral blood. Source of these receptors: a man in his forties or fifties who had recovered from COVID-19. The CDR3 runs from the conserved cysteine through the conserved F or W. A D gene is named only where the DNA matches it firmly. Rows may omit the clone size; those that give it use once, few, many or a size class.

CDR3 protein: CASSTLQGTLTF
CDR3 DNA: TGTGCCAGCAGCACACTCCAGGGAACCCTGACTTTC
V gene: TRBV9
J gene: TRBJ2-6
D gene: .
clone size: .
CDR3 length: 12

CDR3 protein: CAISESYSFPEAFF
CDR3 DNA: TGTGCCATCAGTGAGTCCTACTCCTTCCCTGAAGCTTTCTTT
V gene: TRBV10-3
J gene: TRBJ1-1
D gene: .
clone size: .
CDR3 length: 14

CDR3 protein: CASSQGAGEQFF
CDR3 DNA: TGTGCCAGCAGTCAGGGGGCCGGTGAGCAGTTCTTC
V gene: TRBV5-4
J gene: TRBJ2-1
D gene: TRBD1
clone size: .
CDR3 length: 12

CDR3 protein: CASKRGGMDAEAFF
CDR3 DNA: TGTGCCAGCAAACGGGGTGGGATGGACGCTGAAGCTTTCTTT
V gene: TRBV6-5
J gene: TRBJ1-1
D gene: .
clone size: .
CDR3 length: 14

CDR3 protein: CASSPSRDRGEIYGYTF
CDR3 DNA: TGTGCCAGTAGCCCGAGCCGGGACAGGGGCGAAATATATGGCTACACCTTC
V gene: TRBV19
J gene: TRBJ1-2
D gene: TRBD1
clone size: .
CDR3 length: 17

CDR3 protein: CASSGSLETQYF
CDR3 DNA: TGTGCCAGCAGTGGTAGCCTCGAGACCCAGTACTTC
V gene: TRBV27
J gene: TRBJ2-5
D gene: .
clone size: .
CDR3 length: 12

CDR3 protein: CASSRTGWDTEAFF
CDR3 DNA: TGTGCCAGCAGCCGGACAGGGTGGGATACTGAAGCTTTCTTT
V gene: TRBV7-9
J gene: TRBJ1-1
D gene: TRBD1
clone size: .
CDR3 length: 14

CDR3 protein: CASSLVGQQETQYF
CDR3 DNA: TGCGCCAGCAGCTTGGTGGGACAGCAAGAGACCCAGTACTTC
V gene: TRBV5-1
J gene: TRBJ2-5
D gene: TRBD1
clone size: .
CDR3 length: 14

CDR3 protein: CASSLTPTAGSGSGELFF
CDR3 DNA: TGTGCCAGCAGCTTAACGCCGACGGCGGGATCAGGGTCCGGGGAGCTGTTTTTT
V gene: TRBV7-2
J gene: TRBJ2-2
D gene: .
clone size: .
CDR3 length: 18

CDR3 protein: CASSVGGQGLGGYTF
CDR3 DNA: TGTGCCAGCAGCGTGGGGGGACAGGGACTAGGAGGCTACACCTTC
V gene: TRBV9
J gene: TRBJ1-2
D gene: TRBD1
clone size: .
CDR3 length: 15

CDR3 protein: CASSSDYPTQYF
CDR3 DNA: TGTGCCAGCAGCTCCGACTATCCGACGCAGTATTTT
V gene: TRBV7-9
J gene: TRBJ2-3
D gene: .
clone size: few
CDR3 length: 12

CDR3 protein: CASSYRRGGGDEQFF
CDR3 DNA: TGTGCCAGCAGTTACCGTCGCGGGGGCGGGGATGAGCAGTTCTTC
V gene: TRBV6-5
J gene: TRBJ2-1
D gene: .
clone size: .
CDR3 length: 15

CDR3 protein: CASSQEDRANSGNTIYF
CDR3 DNA: TGCGCCAGCAGCCAAGAGGACAGGGCCAACTCTGGAAACACCATATATTTT
V gene: TRBV4-1
J gene: TRBJ1-3
D gene: TRBD1
clone size: .
CDR3 length: 17

CDR3 protein: CASSLAPSTTGELFF
CDR3 DNA: TGTGCCAGCAGCCTCGCGCCAAGTACCACCGGGGAGCTGTTTTTT
V gene: TRBV3-1/TRBV3-2
J gene: TRBJ2-2
D gene: .
clone size: few
CDR3 length: 15

CDR3 protein: CASSIGGTGGRTEAFF
CDR3 DNA: TGTGCCAGTAGTATCGGGGGAACAGGGGGAAGAACTGAAGCTTTCTTT
V gene: TRBV19
J gene: TRBJ1-1
D gene: TRBD1
clone size: .
CDR3 length: 16

CDR3 protein: CATQGVYEQYF
CDR3 DNA: TGTGCCACCCAGGGGGTCTACGAGCAGTACTTC
V gene: TRBV10-3
J gene: TRBJ2-7
D gene: TRBD1
clone size: .
CDR3 length: 11

CDR3 protein: CASTQTGRANYGYTF
CDR3 DNA: TGTGCCAGCACCCAGACAGGAAGAGCTAACTATGGCTACACCTTC
V gene: TRBV11-2
J gene: TRBJ1-2
D gene: .
clone size: .
CDR3 length: 15

CDR3 protein: CASSSGGWETQYF
CDR3 DNA: TGTGCCAGCAGTAGCGGGGGTTGGGAGACCCAGTACTTC
V gene: TRBV5-6
J gene: TRBJ2-5
D gene: TRBD2
clone size: .
CDR3 length: 13

CDR3 protein: CASSLELAGGLPTRELFF
CDR3 DNA: TGTGCCAGCAGCCTGGAACTAGCGGGAGGCTTACCGACCAGGGAGCTGTTTTTT
V gene: TRBV7-6
J gene: TRBJ2-2
D gene: TRBD2
clone size: few
CDR3 length: 18

CDR3 protein: CASSSNFAQFF
CDR3 DNA: TGTGCCAGCAGCTCTAATTTTGCGCAGTTCTTC
V gene: TRBV7-8
J gene: TRBJ2-1
D gene: .
clone size: .
CDR3 length: 11

CDR3 protein: CASNPRNGGTDTQYF
CDR3 DNA: TGCGCCAGCAACCCTCGGAACGGAGGCACAGATACGCAGTATTTT
V gene: TRBV10-2
J gene: TRBJ2-3
D gene: .
clone size: .
CDR3 length: 15

CDR3 protein: CASSFGTGERNQPQHF
CDR3 DNA: TGTGCCAGCAGCTTTGGGACAGGGGAGCGCAATCAGCCCCAGCATTTT
V gene: TRBV5-6
J gene: TRBJ1-5
D gene: TRBD1
clone size: .
CDR3 length: 16

CDR3 protein: CASSVDPGGDYEQYF
CDR3 DNA: TGTGCCAGCAGCGTAGACCCGGGAGGGGACTACGAGCAGTACTTC
V gene: TRBV9
J gene: TRBJ2-7
D gene: TRBD2
clone size: once
CDR3 length: 15

CDR3 protein: CASGPLLPGGLTEAFF
CDR3 DNA: TGTGCTAGTGGTCCACTCCTCCCAGGGGGACTGACTGAAGCTTTCTTT
V gene: TRBV12-5
J gene: TRBJ1-1
D gene: TRBD1
clone size: .
CDR3 length: 16

CDR3 protein: CSVGSTGSGETQYF
CDR3 DNA: TGCAGCGTTGGGTCGACAGGGAGTGGGGAGACCCAGTACTTC
V gene: TRBV29-1
J gene: TRBJ2-5
D gene: TRBD1
clone size: .
CDR3 length: 14

CDR3 protein: CASSQTRGRVYNEQFF
CDR3 DNA: TGTGCCAGCAGCCAAACTCGGGGGAGGGTCTACAATGAGCAGTTCTTC
V gene: TRBV7-9
J gene: TRBJ2-1
D gene: TRBD2
clone size: .
CDR3 length: 16

CDR3 protein: CASSLGRLDGYNEQFF
CDR3 DNA: TGCGCCAGCAGCTTGGGACGTCTAGATGGCTACAATGAGCAGTTCTTC
V gene: TRBV5-1
J gene: TRBJ2-1
D gene: .
clone size: .
CDR3 length: 16

CDR3 protein: CASSFGGYDYTF
CDR3 DNA: TGTGCCAGCAGTTTTGGAGGGTATGACTACACCTTC
V gene: TRBV12-3/TRBV12-4
J gene: TRBJ1-2
D gene: .
clone size: .
CDR3 length: 12

CDR3 protein: CATSEPPGQRGNTEAFF
CDR3 DNA: TGTGCCACCAGTGAGCCCCCGGGACAGCGAGGGAACACTGAAGCTTTCTTT
V gene: TRBV24-1
J gene: TRBJ1-1
D gene: TRBD1
clone size: .
CDR3 length: 17